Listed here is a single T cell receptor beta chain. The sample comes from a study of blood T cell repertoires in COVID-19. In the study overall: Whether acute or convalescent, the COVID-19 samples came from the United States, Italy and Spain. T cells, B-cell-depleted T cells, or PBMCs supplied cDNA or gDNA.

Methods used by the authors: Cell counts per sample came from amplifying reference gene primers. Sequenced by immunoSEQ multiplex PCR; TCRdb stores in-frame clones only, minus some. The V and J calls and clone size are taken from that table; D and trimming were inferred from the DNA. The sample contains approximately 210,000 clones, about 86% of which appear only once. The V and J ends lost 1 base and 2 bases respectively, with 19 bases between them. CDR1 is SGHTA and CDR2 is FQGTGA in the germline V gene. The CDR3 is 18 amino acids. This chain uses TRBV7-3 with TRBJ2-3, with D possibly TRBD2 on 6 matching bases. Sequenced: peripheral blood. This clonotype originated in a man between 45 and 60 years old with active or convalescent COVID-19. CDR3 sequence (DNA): TGTGCCAGCAGCTTAAGCGGGACTCCCCAATCGACCACAGATACGCAGTATTTT. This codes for CASSLSGTPQSTTDTQYF.